This TCR beta chain was documented in a study of T cell clones after liver transplantation. At the level of the study: Samples came from ITN030ST, which attempted immunosuppression withdrawal within 2 years of liver transplantation. Draws occurred before transplant, before withdrawal, and after complete or failed withdrawal. Without induction therapy, subjects received standard immunosuppression until 12-24 months post-transplant.

CD3+CD4+ and CD3+CD8+ cells were FACS-sorted from thawed unstimulated PBMCs. Germline CDR1 is SNHLY and CDR2 is FYNNEI. This CDR3 comprises 13 residues. Trimming shortened V by 8 bases and J by 1 base, and 9 bases separated the two germline ends. Measured with immunoSEQ multiplex PCR; TCRdb has only the in-frame clones, and not every one. The repertoire holds about 78,000 clones, with 80% as singletons. The specimen comprised CD4+ T cells from blood, sampled before liver transplant. The rearrangement uses TRBV2 and TRBJ2-1; maybe TRBD1 (5 bases). The clonotype comes from a human donor who received a liver transplant. DNA of the CDR3: TGTGCCAGCCAGGGTACGTCCTACAATGAGCAGTTCTTC. Its translation is CASQGTSYNEQFF.